This TCR beta chain came from a study of OX40 agonist ivuxolimab in advanced cancers. A single count supports this clone. Germline CDR1 reads LNHDA; CDR2 reads SQIVND (reference sequence). This CDR3 is 14 amino acids long. The V segment lost 3 bases and the J segment 2 bases; nucleotides outside the gene matches: 4. The assay was immunoSEQ multiplex PCR, and TCRdb's table has in-frame clones only and misses some. The table includes tens of thousands of clones, about 88% detected once. The source was CD4+ or CD8+ T cells sorted from blood, collected in a trial of the OX40 agonist ivuxolimab. V usage is TRBV19 and J usage is TRBJ2-7; 7 bases agree with TRBD1. The sequence was obtained from an adult with an advanced solid tumor such as melanoma, head and neck, liver or kidney cancer. CDR3 nucleotide sequence: TGTGCCAGTAGTATGCGACAGGGTGCCTACGAGCAGTACTTC. As protein: CASSMRQGAYEQYF.